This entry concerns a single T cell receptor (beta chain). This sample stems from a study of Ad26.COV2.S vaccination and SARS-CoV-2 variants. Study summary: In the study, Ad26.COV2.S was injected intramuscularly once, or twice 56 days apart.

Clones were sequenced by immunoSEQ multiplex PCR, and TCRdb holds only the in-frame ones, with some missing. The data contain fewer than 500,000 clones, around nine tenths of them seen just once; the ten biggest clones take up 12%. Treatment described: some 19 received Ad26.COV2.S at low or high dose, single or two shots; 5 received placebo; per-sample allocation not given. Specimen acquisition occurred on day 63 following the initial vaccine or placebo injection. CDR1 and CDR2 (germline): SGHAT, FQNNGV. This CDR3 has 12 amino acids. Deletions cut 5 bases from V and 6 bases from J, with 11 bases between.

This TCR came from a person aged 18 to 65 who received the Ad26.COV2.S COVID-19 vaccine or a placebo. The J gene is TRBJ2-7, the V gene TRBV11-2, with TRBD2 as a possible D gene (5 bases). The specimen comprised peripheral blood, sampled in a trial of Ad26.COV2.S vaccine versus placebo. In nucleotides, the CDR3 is TGTGCCAGCAGCCAAGGACGGGGCGAGCAGTACTTC. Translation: CASSQGRGEQYF.